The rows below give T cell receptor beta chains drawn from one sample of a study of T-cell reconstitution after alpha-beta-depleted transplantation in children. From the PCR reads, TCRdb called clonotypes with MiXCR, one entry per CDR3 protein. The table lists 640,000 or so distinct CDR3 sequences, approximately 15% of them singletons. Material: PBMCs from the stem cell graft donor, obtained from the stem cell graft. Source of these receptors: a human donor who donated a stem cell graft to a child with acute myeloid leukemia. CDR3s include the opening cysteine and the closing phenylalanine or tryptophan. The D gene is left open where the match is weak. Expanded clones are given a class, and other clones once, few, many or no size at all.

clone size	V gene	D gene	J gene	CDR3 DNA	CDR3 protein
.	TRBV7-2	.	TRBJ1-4	TGTGCCAGCAGCTTAGTTGGAGGGCAGCCCAATGAAAAACTGTTTTTT	CASSLVGGQPNEKLFF
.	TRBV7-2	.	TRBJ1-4	TGTGCCAGCAGCCTGGGCTTGAGAACTAATGAAAAACTGTTTTTT	CASSLGLRTNEKLFF
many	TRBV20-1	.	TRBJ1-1	TGCAGTGCTAGACTGGGGGGAAGGAACACTGAAGCTTTCTTT	CSARLGGRNTEAFF
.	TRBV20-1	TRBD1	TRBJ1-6	TGCAGTGCTCACGGACAGGGTTTCGATAATTCACCCCTCCACTTT	CSAHGQGFDNSPLHF
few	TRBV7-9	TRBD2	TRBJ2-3	TGTGCCAGCAGCTTAGACCCTAGCGGTGGCACAGATACGCAGTATTTT	CASSLDPSGGTDTQYF
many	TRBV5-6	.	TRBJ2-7	TGTGCCAGCAGCTTGCTGGCGTACGAGCAGTACTTC	CASSLLAYEQYF
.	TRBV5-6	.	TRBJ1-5	TGTGCCAGCAAATATCCCCTAGTAGTAAATCAGCCCCAGCATTTT	CASKYPLVVNQPQHF
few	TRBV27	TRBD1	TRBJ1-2	TGTGCCAGCAGAGACAGGGAGTGGTATGGCTACACCTTC	CASRDREWYGYTF
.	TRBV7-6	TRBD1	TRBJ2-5	TGTGCCAGCAGCCAGGGACAGGGTTTGAGAGAGACCCAGTACTTC	CASSQGQGLRETQYF
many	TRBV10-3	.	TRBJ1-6	TGTGCCATCGGGCAGGATAATTCACCCCTCCACTTT	CAIGQDNSPLHF
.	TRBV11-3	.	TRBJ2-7	TGTGCCAGCAGCTCCAATACGGTTCCCTACGAGCAGTACTTC	CASSSNTVPYEQYF
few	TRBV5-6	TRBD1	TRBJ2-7	TGTGCCAGCTTTCGGACAGGCGGAAACTACGAGCAGTACTTC	CASFRTGGNYEQYF
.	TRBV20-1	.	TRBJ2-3	TGCAGTGCTAGGGAGGGGAGACCAATCCAGGATACGCAGTATTTT	CSAREGRPIQDTQYF
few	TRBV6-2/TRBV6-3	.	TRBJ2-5	TGTGCCAGCAGTTACCCGGCATTGGTTCAAGAGACCCAGTACTTC	CASSYPALVQETQYF
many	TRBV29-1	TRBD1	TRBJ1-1	TGCAGCGGTCTTTCCGGGACAGGGGTATCTGAAGCTTTCTTT	CSGLSGTGVSEAFF
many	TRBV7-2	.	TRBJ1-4	TGTGCCAGCAGCTCCGAAGATGACGGAGAAAAACTGTTTTTT	CASSSEDDGEKLFF
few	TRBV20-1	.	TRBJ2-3	TGCTGTGCTAGAGAGAGGATGTTCTTGCCCACAGATACGCAGTATTTT	CCARERMFLPTDTQYF
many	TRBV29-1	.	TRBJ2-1	TGCAGCGTTGCTCGCGGGGTACCTAGGGATGAGCAGTTCTTC	CSVARGVPRDEQFF
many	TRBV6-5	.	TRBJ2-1	TGTGCCAGCAGTTCCTATCCAGGGTCGGACAATGAGCAGTTCTTC	CASSSYPGSDNEQFF
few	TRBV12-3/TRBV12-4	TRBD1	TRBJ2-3	TGTGCCAGCAGCCCTTGGACAGGGGGAGTGACAGATACGCAGTATTTT	CASSPWTGGVTDTQYF
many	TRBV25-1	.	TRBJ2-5	TGTGCCAGCAGTGAATTGGGGGGTCAAGAGACCCAGTACTTC	CASSELGGQETQYF
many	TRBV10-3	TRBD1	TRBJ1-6	TGTGCCATCACCCCGGGACAGGGAGGATCACCCCTCCACTTT	CAITPGQGGSPLHF
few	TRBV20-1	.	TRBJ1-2	TGCAGTGCTAGAGAGGGACGGAGGGGCTACACCTTC	CSAREGRRGYTF
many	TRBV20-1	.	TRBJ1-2	TGCAGTGCTAGTCCAGGGACCGGCTACACCTTC	CSASPGTGYTF
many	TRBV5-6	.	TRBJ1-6	TGTGCCAGCAGCTTGGTAGACTGGGATTCACCCCTCCACTTT	CASSLVDWDSPLHF
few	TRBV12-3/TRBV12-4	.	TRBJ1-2	TGTGCCAGCAGCCCGGGACGGTACTATGGCTACACCTTC	CASSPGRYYGYTF
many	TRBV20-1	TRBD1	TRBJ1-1	TGCAGTGCGACGACAGGGGCGATGAACACTGAAGCTTTCTTT	CSATTGAMNTEAFF
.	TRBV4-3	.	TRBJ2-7	TGCGCCAGCAGCCAAGATCTTTTTAGCTCCTACGAGCAGTACTTC	CASSQDLFSSYEQYF
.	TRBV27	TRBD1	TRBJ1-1	TGTGCCAGCGGGCACAGGGGACAGAACACTGAAGCTTTCTTT	CASGHRGQNTEAFF
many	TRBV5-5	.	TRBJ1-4	TGTGCCAGCAGCTTAGACACCTCCGGTACGGTGTTTTTT	CASSLDTSGTVFF
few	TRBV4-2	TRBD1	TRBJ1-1	TGTGCCAGCAGCCATGTGGGACAGGGGGCCGGTGAAGCTTTCTTT	CASSHVGQGAGEAFF
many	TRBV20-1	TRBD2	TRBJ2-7	TGCAGTGCCAGATCAGGCGCGGGGGTCTCCTACGAGCAGTACTTC	CSARSGAGVSYEQYF
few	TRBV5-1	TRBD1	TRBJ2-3	TGCGCCAGCAGCTTGACACCGGGACAGGGAACAGATACGCAGTATTTT	CASSLTPGQGTDTQYF
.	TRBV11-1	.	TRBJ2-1	TGTGCCAGCAGCCGTAAATGGGACTCCCCGGGGGAGTTCTTC	CASSRKWDSPGEFF
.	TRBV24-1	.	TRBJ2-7	TGTGCCACACGGCATTACAGTTACAAGTACCTCTTCTCCTACGAGCAGTACTTC	CATRHYSYKYLFSYEQYF
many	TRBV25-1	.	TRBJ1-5	TGTGCCAGCAGCGTAAGGACGGTTAATCAGCCCCAGCATTTT	CASSVRTVNQPQHF
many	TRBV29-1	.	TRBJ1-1	TGCAGCGTTGAAGTCCGGGGACCTAACACTGAAGCTTTCTTT	CSVEVRGPNTEAFF
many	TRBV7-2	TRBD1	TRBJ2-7	TGTGCCAGCAGCTTAGGGCGGACAGGGAGTTTGTACGAGCAGTACTTC	CASSLGRTGSLYEQYF
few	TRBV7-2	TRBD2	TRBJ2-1	TGTGCCAGCAGCTTAGCGGCAGGACTAGTAGAGATGGATGAGCAGTTCTTC	CASSLAAGLVEMDEQFF
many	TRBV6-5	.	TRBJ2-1	TGTGCCAGCACCGTGGGCAATGAGCAGTTCTTC	CASTVGNEQFF
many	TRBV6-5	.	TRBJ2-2	TGTGCCAGCAGTTTGCACGGGGCTAACACCGGGGAGCTGTTTTTT	CASSLHGANTGELFF
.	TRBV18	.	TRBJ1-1	TGTGCTAGCTCACCGCGGGCAGACTATGAAGCTTTCTTT	CASSPRADYEAFF